These 22 T cell receptor beta chains share one sample of origin, sequenced in a study of molecular identifiers for immune sequencing clone quantification. TCRdb redid the calling of the PCR reads with MiXCR, one entry per CDR3 protein. The sample includes nearly 650,000 distinct CDR3 sequences, over 25% of them seen just once. Sequencing was performed on naive CD8+ T cells from blood, with Jurkat cell RNA spiked in. Subset specified: FACS-sorted CD8+CD4-CCR7+CD45RA+ naive T cells. The receptor set was obtained from a human donor in good health. Some libraries in this study had Jurkat cell RNA spiked in.

CDR3 region: CASSAFLRVCILVYF. In nucleotides, the CDR3 is TGTGCCAGCAGTGCTTTCCTCAGGGTTTGTATCCTCGTGTACTTC. This chain joins TRBV25-1 and TRBJ2-7, with D tentatively TRBD1 (5 bases). The CDR3 runs 15 residues. CDR1 MGHDK and CDR2 SYGVNS come from the germline V gene. V lost 4 bases, J lost 12 bases, and 25 bases lay in between.

The table lists this clonotype with many counts. The J gene is TRBJ1-4, the V gene TRBV4-2, with a weak D call TRBD1 (5 bases). CDR3 length equals 15 residues. Trimming cost V 1 base and J 0 bases, with 6 bases left between them. Per the germline V gene, CDR1 is LGHNA and CDR2 is YNFKEQ. CDR3 nucleotide sequence: TGTGCCAGCAGCCAAGTGGGGGCAACTAATGAAAAACTGTTTTTT. Protein sequence: CASSQVGATNEKLFF.

Comments on this clonotype: A much larger clone is a single base away; this may be a read error. The V and J genes are TRBV7-9 and TRBJ2-3, with a weak D call TRBD1 (6 bases). V lost 8 bases to trimming and J lost 2 bases, with 17 bases between them. The CDR3 has 15 residues. The germline CDR1 and CDR2 sequences are SEHNR and FQNEAQ (reference sequence). CDR3 protein: CASGPADRNTDTQYF. CDR3 in DNA: TGTGCCAGCGGCCCAGCAGACAGGAACACAGATACGCAGTATTTT.

This clonotype was observed many times. CDR3 nucleotides: TGTGCCAGCAGCTTGGTAGGGGTAGACGAGCAGTACTTC. Protein sequence: CASSLVGVDEQYF. The chain recombines TRBV7-6 with TRBJ2-7; a possible D gene is TRBD1 (5 bases). CDR1 is SGHVS and CDR2 is FNYEAQ in the germline V gene. Trimming removed 3 bases from V and 5 bases from J, with 11 bases in between. The CDR3 has 13 residues.

The genes are TRBV11-2 and TRBJ2-5; 9 bases fit TRBD2. With 4 bases clipped from V and 1 base from J, the junction kept 7 bases outside the gene matches. CDR3 length: 16 residues. Germline V CDR1 and CDR2: SGHAT, FQNNGV. The CDR3 nucleotides are TGTGCCAGCAGCTCCCTAGCGGGGTCACTCCAAGAGACCCAGTACTTC. Amino acids: CASSSLAGSLQETQYF.

At least ten counts were recorded for this clonotype. The chain uses TRBV28 and TRBJ2-4; D is possibly TRBD1 or TRBD2 (5 bases each). Trimming shortened V by 3 bases and J by 4 bases, and 13 bases separated the two germline ends. Per germline, CDR1 MDHEN and CDR2 SYDVKM. This CDR3 is 15 amino acids long. The CDR3 spells CASSFRGLRKNIQYF. CDR3 nucleotides: TGTGCCAGCAGTTTTCGGGGCCTACGAAAAAACATTCAGTACTTC.

This clonotype has more than one count but fewer than ten. The rearrangement joins TRBV2 to TRBJ2-7; the D gene is possibly TRBD2 (6 bases). Germline lookup yields CDR1 SNHLY and CDR2 FYNNEI. The CDR3 loop spans 15 amino acids. Trimming removed 4 bases from V and 7 bases from J, with 20 bases in between. The DNA of the CDR3 is TGTGCCAGCAGTGGTTCCGGGACTCTACCCGGGGAGCAGTACTTC. Its translation: CASSGSGTLPGEQYF.

The chain combines TRBV30 with TRBJ1-2; a possible D gene is TRBD1 (6 bases). Germline CDR1 and CDR2: GTSNPN and SVGIG (reference sequence). The length of the CDR3 is 13 residues. Trimming took 5 bases from V and 1 from J, leaving 11 bases between them. The CDR3 bases are TGTGCCTGGGATACAGGGTATAACTATGGCTACACCTTC. Its translation: CAWDTGYNYGYTF.

The chain employs TRBV24-1 and TRBJ2-1, with D tentatively TRBD2 (5 bases). CDR3 size: 17 residues. CDR1 is KGHDR and CDR2 is SFDVKD in the germline V gene. With 3 bases removed from V and 6 bases from J, the gap between germline ends came to 20 bases. The CDR3 DNA sequence: TGTGCCACCAGTGATAGTAAGACGGGAAGTCCCTCCAATGAGCAGTTCTTC. As protein: CATSDSKTGSPSNEQFF.

This clonotype was counted many times. This sequence joins TRBV7-9 and TRBJ2-3; D unresolved. Trimming pared 5 bases from V and 0 bases from J, leaving 15 bases between. From germline, CDR1 is SEHNR and CDR2 FQNEAQ (reference sequence). This CDR3 contains 16 residues. The CDR3 loop is CASSLPWVPSTDTQYF. CDR3 nucleotide sequence: TGTGCCAGCAGCCTACCGTGGGTTCCTAGCACAGATACGCAGTATTTT.

Worth noting for this clonotype: Its ends do not fully match the called genes, so a read error is possible. This chain links TRBV27 with TRBJ2-2, with a tentative D call TRBD2 (5 bases). This CDR3 region has 15 residues. Germline V CDR1 and CDR2: MNHEY, SMNVEV (reference sequence). CDR3 in amino acids: CASSLLLRNTGEPFF. In nucleotides, the CDR3 is TGTGCCAGCAGTTTATTGTTAAGGAACACCGGGGAGCCGTTTTTT.

The genes are TRBV3-2 and TRBJ2-5; the table's TRBD2 call for D was not verified on the DNA. TRBV3-2 is noted as a pseudogene. The CDR3 contains 18 residues. The CDR3 DNA follows: TGTGCCAGCAGCAAAAGACTAGCGGGGGGTGCCCCCCCAGAGACCCAGTACTTC. It yields the protein CASSKRLAGGAPPETQYF.

This chain joins TRBV3-1 and TRBJ2-1, with 9 bases aligning to TRBD1. Germline V gene sequence: CDR1 LGHDT, CDR2 YNNKEL (reference sequence). This CDR3 has 16 amino acids. Unmatched junction bases numbered 8, after V lost 1 base and J lost 7 bases. CDR3 sequence (DNA): TGTGCCAGCAGCCAAGTAACCGGGACAGGGTTTAATGAGCAGTTCTTC. This codes for CASSQVTGTGFNEQFF.

There are many counts of this clonotype. V usage is TRBV7-2 and J usage is TRBJ2-3, with D unclear. V lost 2 bases and J lost 0, with 6 bases in between. The CDR3 totals 14 residues. Germline V gives CDR1 SGHTA, CDR2 FQGNSA. CDR3 amino acids: CASSLLLSTDTQYF. CDR3 sequence (DNA): TGTGCCAGCAGCTTATTGCTAAGCACAGATACGCAGTATTTT.

Concerning this clonotype: This may come from a read error, since a much larger clone is one base off. This chain joins TRBV7-9 and TRBJ2-7; 10 nucleotides match TRBD2. The junction had 7 bases not matched to a gene; V was cut back by 5 bases and J by 9 bases. Germline loops: CDR1 SEHNR, CDR2 FQNEAQ (reference sequence). The CDR3 runs to 13 residues. The CDR3: CASSPSGSFGQYV. In nucleotides, the CDR3 is TGTGCCAGCAGCCCTAGCGGGAGTTTTGGGCAGTACGTC.

There are a few counts of this clonotype. V is TRBV4-2 and J is TRBJ2-7; 7 positions agree with TRBD2. The CDR3 has 16 amino acids. Germline V CDR1 and CDR2: LGHNA, YNFKEQ. V shed 0 bases, J shed 4 bases, and the junction held 9 bases outside the gene matches. This CDR3 is CASSQDGSGEGYEQYF. The CDR3 DNA follows: TGTGCCAGCAGCCAAGATGGCAGCGGGGAGGGTTACGAGCAGTACTTC.

Remarks on this clonotype: A much more abundant neighbour one base away suggests this may be a read error. The rearrangement joins TRBV27 to TRBJ2-7, with TRBD2 matching 7 bases. Germline assignment: CDR1 MNHEY and CDR2 SMNVEV (reference sequence). This CDR3 is built from 18 residues. The CDR3 sequence: CARSLSGPAGGSSYEQYF. Here the CDR3 DNA reads TGTGCCCGCAGTTTATCAGGCCCGGCTGGCGGGAGCTCCTACGAGCAGTACTTC.

This clonotype occurred a few times. This chain connects TRBV7-2 to TRBJ2-1; no firm D call. V was cut by 3 bases and J by 1 base, with 19 bases left in between. The germline V gene has CDR1 SGHTA and CDR2 FQGNSA. The CDR3 spans 18 residues. The chain's CDR3 is CASSFDTSRLQSYNEQFF. In DNA, the CDR3 is TGTGCCAGCAGCTTCGACACATCGAGATTGCAGTCCTACAATGAGCAGTTCTTC.

On this clonotype itself: This may come from a read error, since a much larger clone is one base off. The chain uses TRBV4-3 and TRBJ1-3; D possibly corresponds to TRBD1 (6 bases). Germline V CDR1 and CDR2: LGHNA, YSLEER. This CDR3 spans 14 amino acids. CDR3 bases: TGCGCCAGCAGCCTTAGGGACACAGGAAACGCCATATATTTT. It specifies CASSLRDTGNAIYF.

This clonotype showed up just once. The chain joins TRBV7-8 to TRBJ2-7, with 7 nucleotides matching TRBD1. CDR1 is SGHVS, CDR2 FQNEAQ, per germline. CDR3 length: 15 amino acids. The V and J ends lost 1 base and 5 bases, in that order; junction bases with no gene match: 8. CDR3 sequence reads: CASSLGGKGAHEQYF. CDR3 bases: TGTGCCAGCAGCTTAGGGGGGAAGGGGGCCCACGAGCAGTACTTC.

V is TRBV3-1 and J is TRBJ2-3; TRBD2 matches 10 bases. Germline V lookup: CDR1 LGHDT, CDR2 YNNKEL (reference sequence). The CDR3 length is 15 residues. V lost 4 bases and J lost 6; bases outside the gene matches: 7. As DNA, the CDR3 is TGTGCCAGCAGCCCCAGCGGGGGGGCTGGGGATACGCAGTATTTT. This codes for CASSPSGGAGDTQYF.

This clonotype was counted ten times or more. The chain has TRBV4-2 and TRBJ2-3; 8 nucleotides align to TRBD2. The V and J ends lost 2 bases and 2 bases, in that order; junction bases with no gene match: 9. From germline, CDR1 is LGHNA and CDR2 YNFKEQ. The CDR3 spans 17 residues. The chain's CDR3 is CASSQTSGRATTDTQYF. CDR3 bases: TGTGCCAGCAGCCAAACTAGCGGTCGAGCGACCACAGATACGCAGTATTTT.